The 10 T cell receptor beta chains listed next were all sequenced from one sample in a study of shared clonotypes between healthy human individuals. In the naive CD8 group, cells lacked CD45RO and were positively selected for CCR7, so terminally differentiated effector memory CD45RA+ cells were left out. TCRdb's table, derived via immunoSEQ multiplex PCR, lists solely in-frame clones and lacks some. Of about 2 million clones in the sample, roughly 95% were seen once. The source material was naive CD8+ T cells sorted from blood. These receptors all stem from a young man in good health.

The chain recombines TRBV9 with TRBJ2-1; D is undetermined. There are 13 residues in the CDR3. The germline gives CDR1 SGDLS, CDR2 YYNGEE. Trimming shortened V by 4 bases and J by 6 bases, and 11 bases separated the two germline ends. CDR3: CASSNPFINEQFF. CDR3 nucleotide sequence: TGTGCCAGCAGCAACCCATTCATCAATGAGCAGTTCTTC.

The chain employs TRBV27 and TRBJ1-6, with 8 bases identical to TRBD1. Unmatched junction bases numbered 7, after V lost 5 bases and J lost 10 bases. Germline loops: CDR1 MNHEY, CDR2 SMNVEV (reference sequence). The CDR3 covers 14 residues. For the CDR3, the DNA is TGTGCCAGCAGTCCTCGGACAGGGACCTCACCCCTCCACTTT. Its translation: CASSPRTGTSPLHF.

V and J are TRBV7-2 and TRBJ1-2, with 12 bases that match TRBD1. Unmatched junction bases numbered 10, after V lost 5 bases and J lost 6 bases. The CDR3 runs to 16 residues. Germline V gene data show CDR1 as SGHTA and CDR2 as FQGNSA. CDR3 DNA sequence: TGTGCCAGCAGCCCGGGACAGGGGGCGAGTAGGGATGGCTACACCTTC. Translated: CASSPGQGASRDGYTF.

CDR3 in amino acids: CASSYSQGWEKLFF. CDR3 DNA sequence: TGTGCCAGCAGTTACTCGCAGGGCTGGGAAAAACTGTTTTTT. The rearrangement links TRBV6-5 to TRBJ1-4; maybe TRBD1 (5 bases). The ends were cut back, 0 bases at V and 8 bases at J, with 10 bases in the middle. The CDR3 loop spans 14 amino acids. The V gene's germline CDR1 is MNHEY and CDR2 SVGAGI.

The chain joins TRBV7-9 to TRBJ2-7, with 7 nucleotides matching TRBD2. CDR1 is SEHNR, CDR2 FQNEAQ, per germline (reference sequence). The trim removed 4 bases at V and 7 bases at J, leaving 7 bases unmatched. The CDR3 is 13 amino acids. The CDR3 bases are TGTGCCAGCAGCTGGGAGGGTCTGAAGGAGCAGTACTTC. This encodes CASSWEGLKEQYF.

The CDR3 DNA reads TGTGCCAGCAGCTGGACTAGCGGGGGTTGGGGCAATGAGCAGTTCTTC. The encoded protein is CASSWTSGGWGNEQFF. The genes are TRBV7-9 and TRBJ2-1; 13 bases are a match to TRBD2. From germline, CDR1 is SEHNR and CDR2 FQNEAQ (reference sequence). Germline trimming cut 4 bases from V and 6 bases from J; bases unmatched to any gene: 6. The CDR3 length is 16 residues.

The rearrangement uses TRBV6-1 and TRBJ2-5; 9 positions match TRBD1. Germline V gene sequence: CDR1 MNHNS, CDR2 SASEGT. The CDR3 is made up of 15 amino acids. The J segment lost 6 bases and the V segment lost 7 bases, leaving 12 bases of the junction unmatched. The CDR3: CASIWTGTGRQTQYF. The CDR3 coding sequence is TGTGCCAGCATATGGACCGGGACAGGGAGACAGACCCAGTACTTC.

The rearrangement joins TRBV7-9 to TRBJ1-1; no clear D. CDR3 length equals 14 residues. Trimming pared 2 bases from V and 0 bases from J, leaving 7 bases between. Germline CDR1 reads SEHNR; CDR2 reads FQNEAQ (reference sequence). This CDR3 reads CASSLTAMNTEAFF. CDR3 DNA sequence: TGTGCCAGCAGCTTAACGGCGATGAACACTGAAGCTTTCTTT. Complete variable domain (other parts from reference TRBV7-9 and TRBJ1-1): DTGVSQNPRHKITKRGQNVTFRCDPISEHNRLYWYRQTLGQGPEFLTYFQNEAQLEKSRLLSDRFSAERPKGSFSTLEIQRTEQGDSAMYLCASSLTAMNTEAFFGQGTRLTVV.

The chain recombines TRBV14 with TRBJ2-3, with 7 bases identical to TRBD2. Germline V lookup: CDR1 SGHDN, CDR2 FVKESK. The CDR3 runs 18 residues. Trimming removed 0 bases from V and 0 bases from J; junction bases left unmatched: 9. The CDR3 protein is CASSQDYAGRASTDTQYF. The CDR3 DNA sequence: TGTGCCAGCAGCCAAGATTACGCGGGGAGGGCTAGCACAGATACGCAGTATTTT.

For this clone: Other DNA variants within this sample encode the same CDR3. The V call is TRBV7-2, the J call TRBJ2-1; 11 bases fit TRBD2. This CDR3 is 15 amino acids long. Germline V gene lookup returns CDR1 SGHTA and CDR2 FQGNSA. V shed 5 bases and J 2 bases; nucleotides not matched to a gene: 2. CDR3 in amino acids: CASSTLAGAYNEQFF. DNA for the CDR3: TGTGCCAGCAGCACACTAGCGGGGGCCTACAATGAGCAGTTCTTC.